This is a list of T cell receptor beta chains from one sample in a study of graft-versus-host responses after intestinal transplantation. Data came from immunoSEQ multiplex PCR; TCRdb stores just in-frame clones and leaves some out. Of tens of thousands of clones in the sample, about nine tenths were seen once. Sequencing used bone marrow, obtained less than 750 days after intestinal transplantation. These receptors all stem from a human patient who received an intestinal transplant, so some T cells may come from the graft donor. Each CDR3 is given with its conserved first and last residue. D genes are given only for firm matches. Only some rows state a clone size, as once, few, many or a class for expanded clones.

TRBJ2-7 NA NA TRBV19 CASSTGSLREQYF TGTGCCAGTAGTACCGGGTCCCTTCGCGAGCAGTACTTC
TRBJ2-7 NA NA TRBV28 CASIGSGRGEQYF TGTGCCAGCATCGGGTCCGGACGGGGGGAGCAGTACTTC
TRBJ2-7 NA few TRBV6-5 CASRGRSYEQYF TGTGCCAGCAGGGGACGCTCCTACGAGCAGTACTTC
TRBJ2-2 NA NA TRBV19 CASSIQVLNTGELFF TGTGCCAGTAGTATTCAGGTATTGAACACCGGGGAGCTGTTTTTT
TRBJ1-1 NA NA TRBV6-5 CASSQDSYTEAFF TGTGCCAGCAGTCAAGACAGCTACACTGAAGCTTTCTTT
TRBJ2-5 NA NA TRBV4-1 CASSPLLFRDLQETQYF TGCGCCAGCAGCCCCCTCTTGTTCCGGGACTTACAAGAGACCCAGTACTTC
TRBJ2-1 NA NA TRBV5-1 CASSLHEGSSYNEQFF TGCGCCAGCAGCTTGCATGAGGGGAGCTCCTACAATGAGCAGTTCTTC
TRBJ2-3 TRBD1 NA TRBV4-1 CASSQGPGQKVSSTDTQYF TGCGCCAGCAGCCAGGGGCCGGGACAGAAAGTCTCTAGCACAGATACGCAGTATTTT
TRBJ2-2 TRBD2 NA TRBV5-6 CASSLGVAGAAGELFF TGTGCCAGCAGCTTGGGGGTAGCGGGAGCGGCCGGGGAGCTGTTTTTT
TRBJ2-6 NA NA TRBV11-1 CASSEGRTGVAGANVLTF TGTGCCAGCAGCGAGGGAAGGACTGGGGTGGCTGGGGCCAACGTCCTGACTTTC
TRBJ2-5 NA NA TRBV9 CASTSPVSETQYF TGTGCCAGCACCTCCCCGGTTTCGGAGACCCAGTACTTC
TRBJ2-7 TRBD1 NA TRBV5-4 CASSPRGQGSGSGNYEQYF TGTGCCAGCAGCCCCCGGGGACAGGGGAGTGGTAGCGGGAACTACGAGCAGTACTTC
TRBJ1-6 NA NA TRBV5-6 CASSLVRGRNSPLHF TGTGCCAGCAGCTTGGTGAGAGGGAGAAATTCACCCCTCCACTTT
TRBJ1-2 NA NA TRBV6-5 CASSPRGSGHYGYTF TGTGCCAGCAGCCCGAGGGGGAGCGGGCATTATGGCTACACCTTC
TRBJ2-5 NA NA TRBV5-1 CASSKTGRQETQYF TGCGCCAGCAGCAAAACGGGACGACAAGAGACCCAGTACTTC
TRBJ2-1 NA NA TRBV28 CASSFGGRSFNEQFF TGTGCCAGCAGTTTTGGGGGGAGATCATTCAATGAGCAGTTCTTC
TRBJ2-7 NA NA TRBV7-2 CASSLGGHYEQYF TGTGCCAGCAGCTTAGGAGGGCACTACGAGCAGTACTTC
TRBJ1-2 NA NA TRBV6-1 CASGIQTAGGYTF TGTGCCAGCGGTATACAGACAGCTGGTGGCTACACCTTC
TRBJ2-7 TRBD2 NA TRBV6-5 CASRRAGAYEQYF TGTGCCAGCAGGAGAGCGGGAGCCTACGAGCAGTACTTC
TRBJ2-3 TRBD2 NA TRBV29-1 CSVDLREYGTDTQYF TGCAGCGTTGACTTGCGGGAGTACGGCACAGATACGCAGTATTTT
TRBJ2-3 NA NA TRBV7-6 CASSSDRSTDTQYF TGTGCCAGCAGCTCCGACAGGAGCACAGATACGCAGTATTTT
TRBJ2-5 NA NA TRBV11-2 CASSPRIGETQYF TGTGCCAGCAGCCCCAGAATAGGAGAGACCCAGTACTTC
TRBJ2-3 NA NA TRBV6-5 CASSYSLNTDTQYF TGTGCCAGCAGTTACTCGCTAAACACAGATACGCAGTATTTT
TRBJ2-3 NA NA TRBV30 CAWSLVDTQYF TGTGCCTGGAGTCTCGTAGATACGCAGTATTTT
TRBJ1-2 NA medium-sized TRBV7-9 CASSLVMRDGYTF TGTGCCAGCAGCTTAGTGATGAGGGATGGCTACACCTTC
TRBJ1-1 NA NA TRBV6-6 CASSYLGTEAFF TGTGCCAGCAGTTACTTAGGCACTGAAGCTTTCTTT
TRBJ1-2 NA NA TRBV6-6 CASSWAGDDYYGYTF TGTGCCAGCTCGTGGGCAGGGGATGACTACTATGGCTACACCTTC
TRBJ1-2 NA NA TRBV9 CASSAPDYLRNGYTF TGTGCCAGCAGCGCCCCGGACTATCTTAGGAATGGCTACACCTTC
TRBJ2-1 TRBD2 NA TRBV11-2 CASSFLAGLDNEQFF TGTGCCAGCAGCTTTTTAGCGGGACTAGACAATGAGCAGTTCTTC